This T cell receptor (beta chain) originates from a study of cytomegalovirus exposure and HLA in healthy donors. Study conclusions and caveats: The CMV antigen specificity of a few CMV-associated chains was confirmed through in vitro analysis.

60 Vbeta and 13 Jbeta primers were used in PCR. Method: immunoSEQ multiplex PCR; TCRdb's copy keeps in-frame clones and lacks some. This sample has 110,000 to 150,000 clones, with 77% found just once. Comments on this clone: What it binds is unknown.

CDR3 length: 17 amino acids. Germline V gives CDR1 SGHRS, CDR2 YFSETQ. Unmatched junction bases numbered 16, after V lost 4 bases and J lost 6 bases. The sequenced sample was PBMCs. This sequence joins TRBV5-1 and TRBJ2-3; 8 positions match TRBD1. The sequence was obtained from a male donor in good health and CMV-seronegative. DNA for the CDR3: TGCGCCAGCAGCGTGACTTGGACAGGGTGGGGTGGGGATACGCAGTATTTT. As protein: CASSVTWTGWGGDTQYF.